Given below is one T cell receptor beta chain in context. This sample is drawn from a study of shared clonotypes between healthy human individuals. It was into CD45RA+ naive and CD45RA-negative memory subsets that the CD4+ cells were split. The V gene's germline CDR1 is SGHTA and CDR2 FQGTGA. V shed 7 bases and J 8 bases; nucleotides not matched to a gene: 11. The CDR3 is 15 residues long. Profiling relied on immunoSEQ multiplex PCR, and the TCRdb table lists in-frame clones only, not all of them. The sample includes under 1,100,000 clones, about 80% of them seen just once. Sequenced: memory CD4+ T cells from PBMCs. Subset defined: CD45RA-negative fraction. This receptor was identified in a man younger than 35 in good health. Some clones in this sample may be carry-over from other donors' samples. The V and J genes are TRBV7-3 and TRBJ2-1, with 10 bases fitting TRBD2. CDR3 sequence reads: CASNQLAGRRDEQFF. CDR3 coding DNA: TGTGCCAGCAATCAACTAGCGGGACGCCGGGATGAGCAGTTCTTC. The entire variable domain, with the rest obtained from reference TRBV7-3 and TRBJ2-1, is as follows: GAGVSQTPSNKVTEKGKYVELRCDPISGHTALYWYRQSLGQGPEFLIYFQGTGAADDSGLPNDRFFAVRPEGSVSTLKIQRTERGDSAVYLCASNQLAGRRDEQFFGPGTRLTVL.